Below, 31 T cell receptor beta chains from the same sample are listed, as sequenced in a study of CD8+ T cells in alopecia areata. TCR sequencing used cDNA made by reverse transcription of extracted RNA. Clones were sequenced by immunoSEQ multiplex PCR, and TCRdb holds only the in-frame ones, with some missing. This sample has approximately 110,000 clones, each found more than once. The sequencing input was lesional skin. These receptors came from a C3H/HeJ mouse with alopecia areata. MHC haplotype here: H2-k.

This clone was seen more than once but under ten times. Each gene name is a mouse one. The CDR3 reads CASSDAGLGGTYEQYF. The sequenced part of the CDR3 DNA is TGTGCCAGCAGTGATGCGGGTCTGGGGGGGACCTAT. The chain combines TRBV13-3 with TRBJ2-7; 9 bases match TRBD2. Read data end 4 residues before the CDR3 end; the end is taken from the germline J gene. The CDR3 sequence is 16 residues long. Germline CDR1 and CDR2: NNHDY and SYVADS. V was clipped by 0 bases and J by 2 bases; unmatched bases: 6.

This clone was seen more than once but under ten times. Mouse names are used for the genes. Read sequence stops 4 residues before the CDR3 end, and the germline J gene provides the missing end. J is TRBJ2-2 and V is TRBV1; TRBD1 aligns across 8 bases. The CDR3 extends over 16 amino acids. V shed 1 base, J shed 4 bases, and the junction held 5 bases outside the gene matches. Germline CDR1 is NSQYPW and CDR2 is LRSPGD (reference sequence). CDR3: CTCSAAGGDPTGQLYF. Partial CDR3 DNA: TGCACCTGCAGTGCAGCAGGGGGCGATCCCACCGGG.

With respect to this clone: Each gene name is a mouse one. The CDR3 loop is CTCSADLGGREDEQYF. The CDR3 bases that were read are TGCACCTGCAGTGCAGATTTGGGGGGGCGCGAGGAT. The chain couples TRBV1 to TRBJ2-7; 9 nucleotides match TRBD2. The missing CDR3 end, 4 residues past where the read stops, is filled in from the germline J gene. Germline CDR1 is NSQYPW and CDR2 is LRSPGD (reference sequence). This CDR3 is 16 amino acids long.

This clone has at least ten counts. The listed genes are named as in mouse. The read is 4 residues too short to cover the CDR3 end, so that end is filled in from the germline J gene. The chain links TRBV31 to TRBJ1-4; the match to TRBD1 covers 8 bases. CDR3 length equals 15 residues. The V and J ends lost 1 base and 5 bases, in that order; junction bases with no gene match: 6. Germline V gene sequence: CDR1 GKSSPN, CDR2 SITVG. Incomplete CDR3 DNA: TGTGCCTGGAGTCCGGGACAGGCCAATAACGAA. This codes for CAWSPGQANNE. The CDR3 as a whole reads CAWSPGQANNERLFF.

As concerns this clone: Gene names are the mouse ones. The read gets to within 4 residues of the CDR3 end, and the germline J gene fills in the rest. V usage is TRBV19 and J usage is TRBJ2-3; the match to TRBD1 covers 8 bases. CDR3 length equals 15 residues. In germline, CDR1 is FNHDT, CDR2 SITEND (reference sequence). V trimming: 5 bases; J trimming: 1 base; junction bases outside the gene matches: 6. CDR3 DNA (partial): TGTGCCAGCAGCCACGGACAGGGTGGTGCAGAA. Its protein product is CASSHGQGGAE. The whole CDR3 protein is CASSHGQGGAETLYF.

Points on this clone: Gene names are mouse gene names. The CDR3 goes on 4 residues after the read ends, and that part is filled in from the germline J gene. The rearrangement uses TRBV13-3 and TRBJ2-1, with 7 bases matching TRBD2. V shed 3 bases, J shed 0 bases, and the junction held 6 bases outside the gene matches. There are 16 residues in the CDR3. Per the germline V gene, CDR1 is NNHDY and CDR2 is SYVADS. The CDR3 loop is CASSAAHWGNYAEQFF. The part of the CDR3 DNA that was read is TGTGCCAGCAGTGCCGCCCACTGGGGTAACTATGCT.

This clone occurred many times. The genes are named according to mouse. The DNA ends 4 residues before the CDR3 does, and the rest of the CDR3 is filled in from the germline J gene. V and J are TRBV13-3 and TRBJ2-7, with TRBD2 matching over 9 bases. The germline V gene has CDR1 NNHDY and CDR2 SYVADS. The CDR3 contains 13 residues. The CDR3 protein is CASTSLGGYEQYF. Partial CDR3 DNA: TGTGCCAGCACCTCACTGGGGGGATAT.

Many counts were recorded for this clone. Genes and germline are mouse. The CDR3 end is not reached by the read, which stops 4 residues before it; the germline J gene fills it in. Other DNA sequences in this sample translate to the same CDR3. The genes are TRBV13-3 and TRBJ2-7; 10 positions match TRBD2. Germline values: CDR1 NNHDY, CDR2 SYVADS. The CDR3 loop spans 14 amino acids. The CDR3 reads CASSPRLGGYEQYF. The part of the CDR3 DNA that was read is TGTGCCAGCAGTCCCCGACTGGGGGGTTAT.

Ten or more counts support this clone. The gene names here belong to mouse. The DNA read from the CDR3 is TGTGCCAGCAGACACGACAGGGGAGGC. It yields the protein CASRHDRGG. The whole CDR3 region reads CASRHDRGGDYTF. The V gene is TRBV13-3, the J gene TRBJ1-2; 8 bases align to TRBD1. The CDR3 is cut off 4 residues early in the read; its end comes from the germline J gene. CDR3 length: 13 residues. Germline CDR1 NNHDY, CDR2 SYVADS.

Note on this clone: All gene names here are mouse names. The DNA ends 4 residues before the CDR3 does, and the rest of the CDR3 is filled in from the germline J gene. The chain joins TRBV19 to TRBJ2-2, with 9 bases that match TRBD2. CDR1 and CDR2 from the germline V gene are FNHDT and SITEND (reference sequence). The CDR3 contains 14 residues. After removal of 4 bases from V and 4 bases from J, the junction contained 2 bases not matched to a gene. The DNA read from the CDR3 is TGTGCCAGCAGTTGGGACTGGGCCACCGGG. Translation gives CASSWDWATG. Given in full, the CDR3 is CASSWDWATGQLYF.

Remarks on this clone: The gene names here belong to mouse. Incomplete CDR3 DNA: TGTGCCAGCAGGGGGGACAGTCTTATTTCCAACGAA. Its protein is CASRGDSLISNE. The entire CDR3 sequence reads CASRGDSLISNERLFF. The genes are TRBV13-3 and TRBJ1-4; 7 nucleotides agree with TRBD1. Sequencing ends 4 residues short of the CDR3 end; the germline J gene provides the rest. The ends lost 5 bases at V and 0 bases at J; junction bases unmatched: 7. Germline CDR1 and CDR2: NNHDY and SYVADS. This CDR3 region has 16 residues.

With respect to this clone: The genes and germline here are from mouse. CDR3 DNA (partial): TGTGCAAGCAGCTTAGAGGACTGGGGGCAAGAC. Translating it yields CASSLEDWGQD. The CDR3 in its entirety is CASSLEDWGQDTQYF. V gene TRBV16 combines with J gene TRBJ2-5, with 10 nucleotides matching TRBD2. The sequence runs out 4 residues before the end of the CDR3; the remainder is reconstructed from the germline J gene. The CDR3 consists of 15 residues. Germline loops: CDR1 SGHSA, CDR2 FRNQAP. The ends lost 0 bases at V and 3 bases at J; junction bases unmatched: 0.

A word on this clone: Any gene name here is a mouse gene name. The DNA ends 4 residues before the CDR3 does, and the rest of the CDR3 is filled in from the germline J gene. The V call is TRBV13-1, the J call TRBJ1-2; D gene unclear. The V gene lost 5 bases and the J gene lost 1 base, with 9 bases spanning the gap. Per the germline V gene, CDR1 is NSHNY and CDR2 is SYGAGN. This CDR3 is built from 13 residues. The part of the CDR3 DNA that was read is TGTGCCAGCAGCGTATCAGGAAACTCC. Its translation is CASSVSGNS. The full CDR3 is CASSVSGNSDYTF.

This clone was counted at least ten times. Mouse names are used for the genes. The covered CDR3 bases are TGCACCTGCAGTGCAGATAAAACTGGGGCCTAT. It encodes CTCSADKTGAY. The full CDR3 protein is CTCSADKTGAYEQYF. The chain recombines TRBV1 with TRBJ2-7, with 7 bases fitting TRBD2. The read terminates 4 residues before the CDR3 end, so the remaining end is supplied by the germline J gene. The V and J ends lost 0 bases and 2 bases, in that order; junction bases with no gene match: 4. Germline-derived CDR1 and CDR2 are NSQYPW and LRSPGD (reference sequence). This CDR3 comprises 15 residues.

Comments on this clone: The germline and genes are mouse ones. The CDR3 end falls 4 residues outside the read, so it is completed with the germline J gene. The chain combines TRBV19 with TRBJ2-1; 7 positions agree with TRBD1. This CDR3 contains 15 residues. Trimming at V came to 4 bases and at J to 0 bases, leaving 4 bases not matched to a gene. Germline loops: CDR1 FNHDT, CDR2 SITEND (reference sequence). The CDR3 reads CASSGGTVNYAEQFF. Partial CDR3 DNA: TGTGCCAGCAGTGGAGGGACAGTTAACTATGCT. Full variable domain (rest looked up from reference TRBV19 and TRBJ2-1): GGIITQTPKFLIGQEGQKLTLKCQQNFNHDTMYWYRQDSGKGLRLIYYSITENDLQKGDLSEGYDASREKKSSFSLTVTSAQKNEMAVFLCASSGGTVNYAEQFFGPGTRLTVL.

In regard to this clone: The genes and germline here are from mouse. The observed sequence ends 4 residues before the CDR3 terminus, with the missing tail filled in from the germline J gene. V gene TRBV14 combines with J gene TRBJ2-7; 11 bases are shared with TRBD2. The germline CDR1 and CDR2 sequences are SGHDT and FRDEAV. The CDR3 consists of 14 residues. The covered CDR3 bases are TGTGCCAGCAGTTTACTGGGGGGGCCTTAT. This encodes CASSLLGGPY. The whole CDR3 protein reads CASSLLGGPYEQYF.

This clone appeared a few times. The gene names here belong to mouse. The read stops 4 residues short of the end of the CDR3; the missing end is completed from the germline J gene. The chain links TRBV3 to TRBJ1-2; 10 bases are shared with TRBD1. The CDR3 consists of 15 residues. The trim removed 2 bases at V and 2 bases at J, leaving 2 bases unmatched. CDR1 and CDR2 (germline): SNHLY, FYNGKV (reference sequence). The covered CDR3 bases are TGTGCCAGCAGCTTAAGACAGGGGGCTAACTCC. This translates into CASSLRQGANS. The full CDR3 protein reads CASSLRQGANSDYTF.

This clone appeared a few times. The germline and genes are mouse ones. Read coverage stops 4 residues before the CDR3 terminus; the germline J gene supplies the remainder. The chain links TRBV19 to TRBJ1-4; 12 nucleotides line up with TRBD1. V dropped 2 bases and J dropped 3; count of bases not matched to a gene: 2. The CDR3 is 16 amino acids. The germline V gene encodes CDR1 FNHDT and CDR2 SITEND (reference sequence). This CDR3 reads CASSMGDRGPNERLFF. The DNA read from the CDR3 is TGTGCCAGCAGTATGGGGGACAGGGGGCCCAACGAA.

With respect to this clone: At residue 12, the TCRdb protein and translated DNA are inconsistent; the protein given comes from the DNA. These gene names are mouse names. The read comes to an end 3 residues before the CDR3 does, leaving the germline J gene to fill in the end. The chain is built from TRBV1 and TRBJ1-3; maybe TRBD1 (6 bases). CDR1 is NSQYPW, CDR2 LRSPGD, per germline (reference sequence). The CDR3 spans 15 residues. V was cut by 4 bases and J by 0 bases, with 10 bases left in between. CDR3 bases read: TGCACCTGCAGTGTCAGGGGCACTTCTGGAAATACG. Translating gives CTCSVRGTSGNT. In full, the CDR3 reads CTCSVRGTSGNTLYF.

This clone showed up just a few times. Germline and genes: mouse. Coverage ceases 4 residues before the CDR3 finishes, and the germline J gene fills in the end. This chain joins TRBV1 and TRBJ1-4; 9 nucleotides agree with TRBD1. Germline trimming cut 2 bases from V and 6 bases from J; bases unmatched to any gene: 7. The germline V gene encodes CDR1 NSQYPW and CDR2 LRSPGD (reference sequence). This CDR3 has 16 residues. The CDR3 sequence: CTCSASGTGRDERLFF. The sequenced CDR3 bases are TGCACCTGCAGTGCATCCGGGACAGGGAGAGACGAA.

This clone was picked up many times. Gene names are the mouse ones. The read ends 4 residues before the CDR3 terminus; that terminus is restored from the germline J gene. V gene TRBV19 combines with J gene TRBJ1-4; 8 nucleotides align to TRBD1. This CDR3 is 15 amino acids long. The V gene end was trimmed by 1 base and the J gene end by 3 bases; junction bases not matched to a gene: 2. CDR1 and CDR2 from the germline V gene are FNHDT and SITEND (reference sequence). CDR3: CASSISGGPNERLFF. The covered CDR3 bases are TGTGCCAGCAGTATATCAGGGGGCCCCAACGAA.

This clone was seen more than once but under ten times. Genes here carry mouse names. Read coverage stops 4 residues before the CDR3 terminus; the germline J gene supplies the remainder. The V and J genes are TRBV13-3 and TRBJ1-1; D might be TRBD1 (6 bases). The CDR3 spans 13 residues. Germline V CDR1 and CDR2: NNHDY, SYVADS. The sequenced CDR3 bases are TGTGCCAGCAGTGATCTGGGACAAAGA. This gives the protein CASSDLGQR. The whole CDR3 sequence is CASSDLGQREVFF.

This clone has more than one count but fewer than ten. Gene names are the mouse ones. The read falls 4 residues short of the CDR3 end, and the missing part is taken from the germline J gene. The chain uses TRBV19 and TRBJ1-1; 8 bases match TRBD1. Trimming took 4 bases from V and 1 from J; bases not matched to a gene: 3. The CDR3 length is 14 residues. The germline gives CDR1 FNHDT, CDR2 SITEND (reference sequence). CDR3 loop: CASSLTGGNTEVFF. CDR3 DNA, as far as it was read: TGTGCCAGCAGTCTTACAGGGGGAAACACA.

This clone was observed a handful of times. Mouse names are used for the genes. From the germline J gene comes the end of the CDR3, since the read stops 4 residues before it. The V gene is TRBV1, the J gene TRBJ2-5; 7 bases fit TRBD2. The germline CDR1 and CDR2 sequences are NSQYPW and LRSPGD (reference sequence). The CDR3 sequence is 15 residues long. Trimming took 4 bases from V and 2 from J; bases not matched to a gene: 6. CDR3 DNA (partial): TGCACCTGCAGTGTCCCCGACTGGGTCCAAGAC. Its translation: CTCSVPDWVQD. The complete CDR3 reads CTCSVPDWVQDTQYF. The entire variable domain, with the rest obtained from reference TRBV1 and TRBJ2-5, is as follows: VTLLEQNPRWRLVPRGQAVNLRCILKNSQYPWMSWYQQDLQKQLQWLFTLRSPGDKEVKSLPGADYLATRVTDTELRLQVANMSQGRTLYCTCSVPDWVQDTQYFGPGTRLLVL.

As to this clone: Gene names follow the mouse nomenclature. Sequencing ends 4 residues short of the CDR3 end; the germline J gene provides the rest. The chain is built from TRBV13-3 and TRBJ2-7, with TRBD1 matching 10 bases. Germline trimming cut 0 bases from V and 0 bases from J; bases unmatched to any gene: 6. Looked up from germline, CDR1 is NNHDY and CDR2 is SYVADS. The CDR3 covers 17 residues. CDR3 residues: CASSDGGTGVPSYEQYF. CDR3 DNA (partial): TGTGCCAGCAGTGATGGAGGGACAGGGGTCCCCTCCTAT.

This clone came up many times. These gene names are mouse names. The CDR3 goes on 4 residues after the read ends, and that part is filled in from the germline J gene. The chain employs TRBV13-3 and TRBJ2-3, with TRBD1 matching 8 bases. With 4 bases clipped from V and 2 bases from J, the junction kept 3 bases outside the gene matches. Per the germline V gene, CDR1 is NNHDY and CDR2 is SYVADS. The CDR3 has 14 residues. CDR3 loop: CASSPRGLAETLYF. The CDR3 bases that were read are TGTGCCAGCAGTCCCAGGGGGCTTGCAGAA.

In this sample, this clone turned up a few times. Gene names and germline refer to mouse. The read ends 4 residues before the CDR3 terminus; that terminus is restored from the germline J gene. The chain recombines TRBV13-1 with TRBJ2-1; D call uncertain. The CDR3 runs to 10 residues. CDR1 and CDR2 from the germline V gene are NSHNY and SYGAGN. Trimming took off 6 bases at V and 6 bases at J, with 4 bases between the two ends. CDR3 loop: CASKGAEQFF. CDR3 bases read: TGTGCCAGCAAGGGTGCT.

This clone was found a few times. Gene names and germline match the mouse. CDR3 residues: CTCSPGDRFNYAEQFF. The CDR3 DNA, read in part, is TGCACCTGCAGTCCGGGTGACAGGTTCAACTATGCT. V is TRBV1 and J is TRBJ2-1; D may be TRBD1 (6 bases). With the read ending 4 residues before the CDR3 end, the germline J gene is used to fill in that end. This CDR3 comprises 16 residues. Germline CDR1 is NSQYPW and CDR2 is LRSPGD (reference sequence). V was clipped by 5 bases and J by 1 base, with 15 bases between them.

This clone occurred many times. Here the gene names and germline are mouse. The read ends 4 residues before the CDR3 terminus; that terminus is restored from the germline J gene. The rearrangement links TRBV13-3 to TRBJ2-1; TRBD2 matches at 11 bases. Germline lookup yields CDR1 NNHDY and CDR2 SYVADS. With 4 bases clipped from V and 4 bases from J, the junction kept 4 bases outside the gene matches. The CDR3 spans 15 residues. CDR3 sequence: CASSFRDWGYAEQFF. The covered CDR3 bases are TGTGCCAGCAGTTTCCGGGACTGGGGGTATGCT.

In this sample, this clone turned up a few times. Genes and germline come from the mouse. The read comes to an end 4 residues before the CDR3 does, leaving the germline J gene to fill in the end. The J gene is TRBJ2-5, the V gene TRBV14; 8 bases agree with TRBD1. This CDR3 is 15 amino acids long. Germline loops: CDR1 SGHDT, CDR2 FRDEAV. CDR3 sequence reads: CASSPTGVGADTQYF. Partial CDR3 DNA: TGTGCCAGCAGTCCGACAGGGGTAGGGGCGGAC.

Note on this clone: All gene names here are mouse names. The read terminates 4 residues ahead of where the CDR3 ends, so the germline J gene completes it. The V gene is TRBV31, the J gene TRBJ2-1, with TRBD1 matching over 7 bases. Germline CDR1 and CDR2: GKSSPN and SITVG. This CDR3 contains 14 residues. V trimming: 0 bases; J trimming: 2 bases; junction bases outside the gene matches: 1. Partial CDR3 DNA: TGTGCCTGGAGTCTAGACAGGGACTATGCT. Encoded protein: CAWSLDRDYA. The whole CDR3 protein is CAWSLDRDYAEQFF.